The T cell receptor beta chain under discussion was sequenced for a study of OX40 agonist ivuxolimab in advanced cancers. Study summary: A diagnosis of hepatocellular carcinoma, melanoma, renal cell or head and neck cancer was present in dose-escalation patients. Therapy given before enrollment (anti-PD-1, anti-PD-L1 or anti-CTLA-4) was allowed, and around 41% had some. Findings and caveats of the study: Relatively little clonal expansion, among the lowest observed, appeared in partial responders at 0.1-3.0 mg/kg. In the 0.1 to 3.0 mg/kg range, CD4+ and CD8+ blood T cells had expanded clonally by week 6.

About this clone: Its antigen is still unknown.

Profiled with immunoSEQ multiplex PCR; TCRdb holds only in-frame clones, not every one. The sample shows approximately 70,000 clones, about 93% of them seen only once. This CDR3 has 15 amino acids. The J segment lost 0 bases and the V segment lost 5 bases, leaving 5 bases of the junction unmatched. Germline V gene sequence: CDR1 SEHNR, CDR2 FQNEAQ (reference sequence). The receptor's source is an adult with an advanced solid tumor such as melanoma, head and neck, liver or kidney cancer. Sequences were derived from CD4+ or CD8+ T cells sorted from blood, sampled in a trial of the OX40 agonist ivuxolimab. The V call is TRBV7-9, the J call TRBJ1-2, with TRBD1 matching 8 bases. CDR3 DNA: TGTGCCAGCAGCCTAGACAGGGGAGCTAACTATGGCTACACCTTC. It yields the protein CASSLDRGANYGYTF. Full variable domain (outside the CDR3, taken from reference TRBV7-9 and TRBJ1-2): DTGVSQNPRHKITKRGQNVTFRCDPISEHNRLYWYRQTLGQGPEFLTYFQNEAQLEKSRLLSDRFSAERPKGSFSTLEIQRTEQGDSAMYLCASSLDRGANYGYTFGSGTRLTVV.